This passage covers 3 T cell receptor beta chains from one sample sequenced in a study of T-cell reconstitution after alpha-beta-depleted transplantation in children. Construction of the TCRbeta library involved unique molecular identifiers. One entry per CDR3 protein, called by TCRdb with MiXCR from the PCR reads. In the table there are around 530,000 distinct CDR3 sequences, about 31% of which are singletons. This material consisted of PBMCs from the stem cell graft donor, taken from the stem cell graft. These receptors were obtained from a human donor who donated a stem cell graft to a child with aplastic anemia.

This clonotype has just one count. The J gene is TRBJ1-6, the V gene TRBV4-2, with TRBD1 as a possible D gene (5 bases). From germline, CDR1 is LGHNA and CDR2 YNFKEQ. With 0 bases removed from V and 12 bases from J, the gap between germline ends came to 12 bases. The CDR3 has 14 residues. DNA of the CDR3: TGTGCCAGCAGCCAAGATGTATGGGGGAAACCCCTCCACTTT. Translated, it gives CASSQDVWGKPLHF.

This clonotype was seen only a few times. This chain joins TRBV20-1 and TRBJ2-4, with 12 bases that match TRBD2. CDR3 size: 18 residues. J lost 3 bases, V lost 0 bases, and 9 bases had no gene match. Germline lookup yields CDR1 DFQATT and CDR2 SNEGSKA (reference sequence). The CDR3 here is CSARDVASGRGHKNIQYF. The DNA for the CDR3 is TGCAGTGCTAGAGATGTAGCTAGCGGGAGGGGACACAAAAACATTCAGTACTTC.

This clonotype was counted a few times. The gene calls are TRBV15 and TRBJ1-2, with D possibly TRBD1 on 6 matching bases. Germline CDR1 LNHNV, CDR2 YYDKDF (reference sequence). Trimming stripped 0 bases from V and 5 bases from J, with 13 bases between. There are 15 residues in the CDR3. This chain's CDR3 is CATSREGGAHYGYTF. In DNA form, the CDR3 reads TGTGCCACCAGCAGAGAAGGGGGGGCACATTATGGCTACACCTTC. Based on the CDR3 plus reference TRBV15 and TRBJ1-2, the full variable domain is DAMVIQNPRYQVTQFGKPVTLSCSQTLNHNVMYWYQQKSSQAPKLLFHYYDKDFNNEADTPDNFQSRRPNTSFCFLDIRSPGLGDTAMYLCATSREGGAHYGYTFGSGTRLTVV.